The next 11 T cell receptor beta chains were all read from a single sample in a study of blood T cell repertoires in COVID-19. Clones were sequenced by immunoSEQ multiplex PCR, and TCRdb holds only the in-frame ones, with some missing. The table has 150,000 to 200,000 clones, around 84% seen once. Sequencing was performed on PBMCs or T cells enriched from blood (not recorded which). These receptors were taken from a middle-aged man who had recovered from COVID-19.

The chain has TRBV7-3 and TRBJ2-1; D might be TRBD2 (6 bases). Trimming pared 2 bases from V and 10 bases from J, leaving 12 bases between. In germline, CDR1 is SGHTA, CDR2 FQGTGA. The length of the CDR3 is 13 residues. CDR3 nucleotide sequence: TGTGCCAGCAGCTTAGCGGGGCGAAAAGAGCAGTTCTTC. Its protein is CASSLAGRKEQFF.

The chain uses TRBV2 and TRBJ1-6; 7 positions agree with TRBD1. This CDR3 has 14 amino acids. V shed 10 bases and J 6 bases; nucleotides not matched to a gene: 9. The germline V gene has CDR1 SNHLY and CDR2 FYNNEI. The CDR3 here is CAKSQDRPNSPLHF. CDR3 DNA sequence: TGTGCCAAATCGCAGGACAGGCCTAATTCACCCCTCCACTTT.

This chain connects TRBV2 to TRBJ2-2; 10 positions match TRBD2. The V segment lost 0 bases and the J segment 8 bases; nucleotides outside the gene matches: 3. CDR3 length equals 15 residues. Germline V gene lookup returns CDR1 SNHLY and CDR2 FYNNEI. This CDR3 reads CASSEALAGVGELFF. The CDR3 DNA reads as TGTGCCAGCAGTGAAGCGCTAGCGGGGGTGGGGGAGCTGTTTTTT.

The V call is TRBV5-4, the J call TRBJ1-1; 8 bases are shared with TRBD1. The junction had 9 bases not matched to a gene; V was cut back by 4 bases and J by 4 bases. CDR3 size: 15 residues. The germline V gene has CDR1 SGHNT and CDR2 YYREEE (reference sequence). The CDR3, as DNA: TGTGCCAGCAGCGATAAACGACAGGGGTTCACTGAAGCTTTCTTT. It translates to CASSDKRQGFTEAFF.

The J gene is TRBJ2-7, the V gene TRBV7-9; TRBD1 aligns across 9 bases. The germline V gene has CDR1 SEHNR and CDR2 FQNEAQ (reference sequence). The CDR3 totals 15 residues. V shed 5 bases and J 0 bases; nucleotides not matched to a gene: 5. This CDR3 is CASSPGTGISYEQYF. CDR3 bases: TGTGCCAGCAGCCCTGGGACAGGGATCTCCTACGAGCAGTACTTC.

The V call is TRBV9, the J call TRBJ1-1; D call uncertain. This CDR3 has 13 amino acids. The germline gives CDR1 SGDLS, CDR2 YYNGEE. V gave up 3 bases and J gave up 3 bases, with 9 bases separating them. CDR3 DNA: TGTGCCAGCAGCGGGGAGGCCCACACTGAAGCTTTCTTT. It is translated as CASSGEAHTEAFF. The full variable domain, its missing parts supplied by reference TRBV9 and TRBJ1-1, is DSGVTQTPKHLITATGQRVTLRCSPRSGDLSVYWYQQSLDQGLQFLIQYYNGEERAKGNILERFSAQQFPDLHSELNLSSLELGDSALYFCASSGEAHTEAFFGQGTRLTVV.

This clone was seen a handful of times. The chain recombines TRBV19 with TRBJ2-1, with D perhaps matching TRBD1 (6 bases). V lost 2 bases and J 5 bases, leaving 10 bases between the germline ends. CDR1 is LNHDA, CDR2 SQIVND, per germline (reference sequence). This CDR3 region has 14 residues. The CDR3 DNA is TGTGCCAGTAGTATAACAGGGAGTAACAATGAGCAGTTCTTC. Translation gives CASSITGSNNEQFF.

There are a few counts of this clone. This chain joins TRBV18 and TRBJ2-3, with D possibly matching TRBD1 (5 bases). The CDR3 length is 14 residues. The V and J ends lost 3 bases and 4 bases respectively, with 11 bases between them. CDR1 and CDR2 (germline): KGHSH, LQKENI. This chain's CDR3 is CASSPVARADTQYF. In nucleotides, the CDR3 is TGTGCCAGCTCACCCGTAGCCAGGGCAGATACGCAGTATTTT. The variable domain in full, completed from reference TRBV18 and TRBJ2-3, reads NAGVMQNPRHLVRRRGQEARLRCSPMKGHSHVYWYRQLPEEGLKFMVYLQKENIIDESGMPKERFSAEFPKEGPSILRIQQVVRGDSAAYFCASSPVARADTQYFGPGTRLTVL.

V gene TRBV6-5 combines with J gene TRBJ1-4; D is possibly TRBD1 (5 bases). CDR3 length: 14 residues. Germline V lookup: CDR1 MNHEY, CDR2 SVGAGI. V was trimmed by 5 bases and J by 8 bases, leaving 15 bases between them. The CDR3 sequence is CASSTVQGREKLFF. The CDR3 DNA reads TGTGCCAGCAGTACTGTCCAGGGAAGGGAAAAACTGTTTTTT.

In its sample, this clone was seen once. This chain links TRBV6-5 with TRBJ1-6, with D possibly TRBD1 on 6 matching bases. The CDR3 totals 15 residues. V lost 7 bases and J lost 5, with 15 bases in between. Germline CDR1 MNHEY, CDR2 SVGAGI. In DNA form, the CDR3 reads TGTGCCAGCAAAGGCCCGGACAGCGATAATTCACCCCTCCACTTT. This codes for CASKGPDSDNSPLHF.

The chain's CDR3 is CASSRDSRTDTQYF. CDR3 in DNA: TGTGCCAGCAGCCGGGACTCCCGCACAGATACGCAGTATTTT. V gene TRBV5-4 combines with J gene TRBJ2-3; D possibly corresponds to TRBD2 (6 bases). The V gene's germline CDR1 is SGHNT and CDR2 YYREEE (reference sequence). Trimming stripped 4 bases from V and 1 base from J, with 10 bases between. This CDR3 region has 14 residues.